This passage covers 17 T cell receptor beta chains from one sample sequenced in a study of vaccination and CD4 T cells after COVID-19. TCRdb independently ran MiXCR on the PCR reads; one entry per CDR3 protein. The data hold 20,000 to 25,000 distinct CDR3 sequences, with around 50% observed a single time. The source was CD4+ T cells from blood, collected before SARS-CoV-2 vaccination. The receptors come from a human donor who had recovered from COVID-19.

The J gene is TRBJ2-2, the V gene TRBV7-2, with unresolved D. In germline, CDR1 is SGHTA, CDR2 FQGNSA. CDR3 length: 14 amino acids. V lost 1 base and J 6 bases, leaving 9 bases between the germline ends. This CDR3 reads CASSLDYSAGELFF. The CDR3 DNA is TGTGCCAGCAGCTTAGACTATTCGGCCGGGGAGCTGTTTTTT. The entire variable domain, with the rest obtained from reference TRBV7-2 and TRBJ2-2, is as follows: GAGVSQSPSNKVTEKGKDVELRCDPISGHTALYWYRQSLGQGLEFLIYFQGNSAPDKSGLPSDRFSAERTGGSVSTLTIQRTQQEDSAVYLCASSLDYSAGELFFGEGSRLTVL.

This clonotype was recorded a few times. V usage is TRBV6-5 and J usage is TRBJ1-1; D not certain. The germline V and J ends were trimmed by 4 bases and 4 bases, with 7 bases remaining between them. Germline V gene data show CDR1 as MNHEY and CDR2 as SVGAGI. The CDR3 is 12 residues long. The CDR3 protein is CASSFGPTEAFF. Here the CDR3 DNA reads TGTGCCAGCAGTTTTGGTCCCACTGAAGCTTTCTTT.

The chain joins TRBV7-3 to TRBJ2-5; D ambiguous. Germline V lookup: CDR1 SGHTA, CDR2 FQGTGA. The CDR3 extends over 14 amino acids. Trimming took off 0 bases at V and 3 bases at J, with 8 bases between the two ends. The CDR3 protein is CASSLTPEKETQYF. CDR3 nucleotides: TGTGCCAGCAGCTTAACCCCCGAGAAAGAGACCCAGTACTTC.

The chain joins TRBV27 to TRBJ2-1; D is possibly TRBD2 (6 bases). Germline V gives CDR1 MNHEY, CDR2 SMNVEV (reference sequence). V shed 5 bases and J shed 4 bases, with 12 bases lying between them. The CDR3 sequence is 14 residues long. CDR3 bases: TGTGCCAGCAGTCCGTCGACTAGATACAATGAGCAGTTCTTC. It yields the protein CASSPSTRYNEQFF.

The chain joins TRBV9 to TRBJ1-5; D unclear. V lost 4 bases to trimming and J lost 3 bases, with 8 bases between them. Per germline, CDR1 SGDLS and CDR2 YYNGEE. This CDR3 is built from 13 residues. CDR3 nucleotide sequence: TGTGCCAGCAGCCCCGACGCCAATCAGCCCCAGCATTTT. It encodes CASSPDANQPQHF.

The chain couples TRBV6-1 to TRBJ1-2; possibly TRBD1 for D (6 bases). The CDR3 is 15 residues long. Germline values: CDR1 MNHNS, CDR2 SASEGT. Trimming pared 2 bases from V and 4 bases from J, leaving 14 bases between. Here the CDR3 reads CASSEMTGISYGYTF. Here the CDR3 DNA reads TGTGCCAGCAGTGAAATGACAGGCATTAGCTATGGCTACACCTTC.

The CDR3 is CASRLRDRATEAFF. Written as DNA, the CDR3 is TGTGCCAGCAGACTCCGGGACAGAGCCACTGAAGCTTTCTTT. This rearrangement joins TRBV2 to TRBJ1-1; 7 bases align to TRBD1. Germline CDR1 and CDR2: SNHLY and FYNNEI. The CDR3 extends over 14 amino acids. V shed 6 bases and J 4 bases; nucleotides not matched to a gene: 8.

The sample holds a few counts of this clonotype. The CDR3 bases are TGCAGTGCAGAACACGGTGGTACTGAAGCTTTCTTT. Translating it yields CSAEHGGTEAFF. The V and J genes are TRBV20-1 and TRBJ1-1, with D unresolved. Germline CDR1 reads DFQATT; CDR2 reads SNEGSKA (reference sequence). Trimming pared 6 bases from V and 5 bases from J, leaving 13 bases between. CDR3 length: 12 residues.

This clonotype was recorded a few times. This chain links TRBV6-1 with TRBJ2-5, with 7 positions matching TRBD1. Germline V gene lookup returns CDR1 MNHNS and CDR2 SASEGT. CDR3 length: 13 residues. Trimming cost V 10 bases and J 2 bases; bases outside gene matches: 7. CDR3 nucleotides: TGTGCCACCCAAAGGGGGCCACAAGAGACCCAGTACTTC. Translated, it gives CATQRGPQETQYF.

CDR3 DNA sequence: TGTGCCAGCAGTGGAGCAGGCCGGGGGAACACTGAAGCTTTCTTT. Residues: CASSGAGRGNTEAFF. The chain has TRBV2 and TRBJ1-1; no reliable D call. The germline V and J ends were trimmed by 4 bases and 1 base, with 13 bases remaining between them. The CDR3 loop spans 15 amino acids. Germline V gene sequence: CDR1 SNHLY, CDR2 FYNNEI. The whole variable domain, filled in from reference TRBV2 and TRBJ1-1, reads EPEVTQTPSHQVTQMGQEVILRCVPISNHLYFYWYRQILGQKVEFLVSFYNNEISEKSEIFDDQFSVERPDGSNFTLKIRSTKLEDSAMYFCASSGAGRGNTEAFFGQGTRLTVV.

A few counts support this clonotype. The gene calls are TRBV7-3 and TRBJ2-3; 11 bases agree with TRBD1. The V and J ends lost 8 bases and 5 bases, in that order; junction bases with no gene match: 3. The CDR3 is 13 amino acids. CDR1 and CDR2 from the germline V gene are SGHTA and FQGTGA. The CDR3 bases are TGTGCCAGCGGGACAGGGGGTTTAGATACGCAGTATTTT. It codes for CASGTGGLDTQYF. The full variable domain, with the rest looked up from reference TRBV7-3 and TRBJ2-3, is GAGVSQTPSNKVTEKGKYVELRCDPISGHTALYWYRQSLGQGPEFLIYFQGTGAADDSGLPNDRFFAVRPEGSVSTLKIQRTERGDSAVYLCASGTGGLDTQYFGPGTRLTVL.

The chain couples TRBV28 to TRBJ1-5; TRBD1 agrees at 7 bases. The germline V gene encodes CDR1 MDHEN and CDR2 SYDVKM. The V gene end was trimmed by 3 bases and the J gene end by 2 bases; junction bases not matched to a gene: 10. The length of the CDR3 is 17 residues. The CDR3 DNA reads as TGTGCCAGCAGTTTGGGACCAGACAGGGTAGGCAATCAGCCCCAGCATTTT. Translating it yields CASSLGPDRVGNQPQHF.

The J gene is TRBJ1-4, the V gene TRBV6-1, with D perhaps TRBD1 (6 bases). The CDR3 is 15 amino acids. Trimming removed 3 bases from V and 0 bases from J, with 8 bases in between. CDR1 is MNHNS, CDR2 SASEGT, per germline. CDR3 protein: CASSDPGATNEKLFF. DNA of the CDR3: TGTGCCAGCAGTGATCCAGGGGCAACTAATGAAAAACTGTTTTTT.

The chain carries TRBV24-1 and TRBJ2-2; 9 nucleotides agree with TRBD1. V shed 3 bases, J shed 5 bases, and the junction held 6 bases outside the gene matches. There are 16 residues in the CDR3. Germline CDR1 is KGHDR and CDR2 is SFDVKD. CDR3 loop: CATSDTSGQGTGELFF. For the CDR3, the DNA is TGTGCCACCAGTGATACCTCGGGACAGGGAACCGGGGAGCTGTTTTTT.

The rearrangement links TRBV19 to TRBJ2-2; D possibly corresponds to TRBD1 (5 bases). V was cut by 7 bases and J by 5 bases, with 14 bases left in between. CDR3 length equals 14 residues. The germline gives CDR1 LNHDA, CDR2 SQIVND (reference sequence). As DNA, the CDR3 is TGTGCCAGTATAGGCAGGGAAAGGACCGGGGAGCTGTTTTTT. Amino acids: CASIGRERTGELFF. The full variable domain, rest sourced from reference TRBV19 and TRBJ2-2, is DGGITQSPKYLFRKEGQNVTLSCEQNLNHDAMYWYRQDPGQGLRLIYYSQIVNDFQKGDIAEGYSVSREKKESFPLTVTSAQKNPTAFYLCASIGRERTGELFFGEGSRLTVL.

This clonotype has only a few counts. The rearrangement links TRBV20-1 to TRBJ1-2; a weak D match, TRBD1 (6 bases). With 0 bases removed from V and 6 bases from J, the gap between germline ends came to 14 bases. This CDR3 is built from 14 residues. In germline, CDR1 is DFQATT, CDR2 SNEGSKA (reference sequence). CDR3 nucleotides: TGCAGTGCTAGAGACCCCGGGAGGGGGGATGGCTACACCTTC. It specifies CSARDPGRGDGYTF.

This chain uses TRBV20-1 with TRBJ2-5; maybe TRBD2 (6 bases). With 4 bases removed from V and 0 bases from J, the gap between germline ends came to 12 bases. This CDR3 is built from 14 residues. Germline CDR1 is DFQATT and CDR2 is SNEGSKA (reference sequence). CDR3 sequence: CSAMLRGNQETQYF. The CDR3 DNA is TGCAGTGCTATGCTGCGCGGGAACCAAGAGACCCAGTACTTC.